This entry features one TCR beta chain sequence. Its target is unknown. The sample belongs to a study of OX40 agonist ivuxolimab in advanced cancers. Study-wide background: Clinicians treated patients with ivuxolimab, an agonistic anti-OX40 (CD134) antibody. Patients received intravenous ivuxolimab every 2 weeks at 0.01 to 10 mg/kg.

The data were produced by immunoSEQ multiplex PCR, yet TCRdb's version contains in-frame clones alone and is incomplete. Of just over 80,000 clones listed, nearly 90% are singletons. General study results and limits: Certain nonresponders likewise exhibited a low normalized T-cell clonal expansion.

Cycle 7 day 1, cycle 4 day 1, and baseline were the timepoints at which blood was sampled. The CDR3 sequence is 12 residues long. Trimming shortened V by 7 bases and J by 5 bases, and 9 bases separated the two germline ends. Germline V gene sequence: CDR1 LGHNT, CDR2 FRNRAP. V is TRBV12-5 and J is TRBJ2-1; D remains ambiguous. The clonotype originates from an adult with an advanced solid tumor such as melanoma, head and neck, liver or kidney cancer. The sample was CD4+ or CD8+ T cells sorted from blood, taken in a trial of the OX40 agonist ivuxolimab. Here the CDR3 DNA reads TGTGCTAGTGCGGCCTTTGACAATGAGCAGTTCTTC. Translation gives CASAAFDNEQFF.